The entry below gives a single TCR beta chain sequence along with its context. This sample is drawn from a study of blood T cell repertoires in COVID-19. This CDR3 is built from 14 residues. V gave up 5 bases and J gave up 2 bases; unmatched junction bases: 3. The germline gives CDR1 LNHDA, CDR2 SQIVND (reference sequence). Only in-frame clones appear in the TCRdb table, and some are missing; sequencing was by immunoSEQ multiplex PCR. The table includes around 280,000 clones, approximately 86% detected once. The clonotype comes from a woman between 50 and 59 years old with active or convalescent COVID-19. V usage is TRBV19 and J usage is TRBJ2-5; 9 bases map to TRBD1. The specimen sequenced was peripheral blood. Here the CDR3 reads CASSEGQGQETQYF. DNA for the CDR3: TGTGCCAGTAGTGAGGGACAGGGACAAGAGACCCAGTACTTC.